This T cell receptor beta chain is drawn from a study of T-cell reconstitution after alpha-beta-depleted transplantation in children. The germline V gene has CDR1 DFQATT and CDR2 SNEGSKA (reference sequence). The CDR3 has 13 amino acids. This clonotype was counted at least ten times. Preparation of the TCRbeta library was carried out with unique molecular identifiers. TCRdb reprocessed the PCR reads via MiXCR and lists one record per CDR3 protein. The table shows about 400,000 distinct CDR3 sequences, with approximately 20% occurring only once. V usage is TRBV20-1 and J usage is TRBJ2-1; TRBD1 or TRBD2 may be the D gene (6 bases each). The material sequenced was PBMCs from the stem cell graft donor, taken from the stem cell graft. The source of this sequence is a human donor who donated a stem cell graft to a child with acute myeloid leukemia. The CDR3 loop reads CSHRGGQDNEQFF. The CDR3 nucleotides are TGCAGCCACCGTGGGGGGCAAGACAATGAGCAGTTCTTC.